The 27 T cell receptor beta chains given below trace back to one sample, sequenced in a study of early T cells in non-severe SARS-CoV-2 infection (dated by TCRdb to 2020 to 2023). The receptor library was made with 5' RACE. Sequencing took place on a NextSeq 500. TCRdb passed the public sequencing reads through fastp at Q25 and MiXCR, retaining productive beta sequences. Each CDR3 protein gets just one entry, which takes the most common genes and DNA from the rows behind it. In this sample the table shows about 110,000 distinct CDR3 sequences, around 13% of which occur a single time. Clones ranked in the top ten supply approximately 4% of the sample. Here the sequenced sample was whole blood, taken at baseline. The receptors shown here come from an adult who was a healthcare worker with PCR-confirmed SARS-CoV-2 infection or an uninfected control (not recorded which).

Note on this clonotype: This may come from a read error, since a much larger clone is one base off. The V gene is TRBV7-3, the J gene TRBJ1-6; TRBD1 agrees at 7 bases. The CDR3 contains 14 residues. Germline V gene data show CDR1 as SGHTA and CDR2 as FQGTGA. The CDR3 nucleotides read TGTGTCAGCAGCTCAACAGGGGCTCGGTCACCCCTCCACTTT. Encoded protein: CVSSSTGARSPLHF.

This chain links TRBV20-1 with TRBJ1-1; 8 positions agree with TRBD1. Trimming took 6 bases from V and 10 from J; bases not matched to a gene: 16. The CDR3 spans 14 residues. Germline CDR1 and CDR2: DFQATT and SNEGSKA (reference sequence). CDR3 in amino acids: CSAPMGTGGDGAFF. The DNA for the CDR3 is TGCAGTGCGCCGATGGGCACAGGGGGGGACGGAGCTTTCTTT.

At least ten counts were recorded for this clonotype. V usage is TRBV6-5 and J usage is TRBJ1-5; D perhaps matches TRBD1 (5 bases). This CDR3 has 15 residues. The germline CDR1 and CDR2 sequences are MNHEY and SVGAGI. V was shortened by 0 bases and J by 4 bases, with 10 bases between the two germline ends. CDR3 DNA: TGTGCCAGCAGTTACTCGAGGGGACCTAATCAGCCCCAGCATTTT. Protein sequence: CASSYSRGPNQPQHF.

This sequence joins TRBV28 and TRBJ2-7, with 7 bases fitting TRBD1. This CDR3 spans 15 amino acids. The V segment lost 8 bases and the J segment 2 bases; nucleotides outside the gene matches: 12. Looked up from germline, CDR1 is MDHEN and CDR2 is SYDVKM. The CDR3 sequence: CASRYVGTETYEQYF. CDR3 sequence (DNA): TGTGCCAGCCGGTACGTCGGGACAGAAACCTACGAGCAGTACTTC.

Here the CDR3 DNA reads TGCGCCAGGTTAGACCCCCGTGAGTTCTTC. It specifies CARLDPREFF. This sequence joins TRBV10-1 and TRBJ2-1; unclear D gene. Germline V lookup: CDR1 WNHNN, CDR2 SYGVQD (reference sequence). The V and J ends lost 9 bases and 14 bases respectively, with 14 bases between them. This CDR3 is 10 amino acids long.

The count of this clonotype is one. The V gene is TRBV11-2, the J gene TRBJ2-2; no clear D gene. The CDR3 runs to 15 residues. V dropped 4 bases and J dropped 4 bases, with 13 bases sitting between them. Germline V gives CDR1 SGHAT, CDR2 FQNNGV. The DNA for the CDR3 is TGTGCCAGCAGCTCCCCCCGAAGGCCCACCGGGGAGCTGTTTTTT. As protein: CASSSPRRPTGELFF.

This chain links TRBV20-1 with TRBJ2-5; D is unresolved. V lost 6 bases and J lost 4, with 12 bases in between. CDR3 length: 12 amino acids. CDR1 and CDR2 from the germline V gene are DFQATT and SNEGSKA (reference sequence). CDR3 nucleotide sequence: TGCAGTGCCCCACAAGAAACAGAGACCCAGTACTTC. It yields the protein CSAPQETETQYF.

This clonotype was found a few times. The chain couples TRBV9 to TRBJ1-6; D not resolved. Germline V lookup: CDR1 SGDLS, CDR2 YYNGEE. Between the trimmed V and J ends, which lost 4 bases and 8 bases, there was a span of 16 bases. This CDR3 is built from 15 residues. CDR3 loop: CASSIAAGNHSPLHF. The CDR3 DNA reads as TGTGCCAGCAGCATAGCGGCGGGGAACCATTCACCCCTCCACTTT.

A few counts support this clonotype. The genes are TRBV2 and TRBJ1-6; D is possibly TRBD1 (5 bases). This CDR3 has 15 residues. Trimming cost V 6 bases and J 7 bases, with 16 bases left between them. Looked up from germline, CDR1 is SNHLY and CDR2 is FYNNEI. The CDR3 reads CASSPLRARNSPLHF. The CDR3 DNA follows: TGTGCCAGCAGCCCTCTCAGGGCCCGGAATTCACCCCTCCACTTT.

This clonotype was detected ten times or more. This CDR3 reads CASRGGNTEAFF. The CDR3 region has the DNA TGTGCCAGCCGAGGGGGGAACACTGAAGCTTTCTTT. The V call is TRBV7-9, the J call TRBJ1-1, with a possible D match to TRBD1 (6 bases). The germline gives CDR1 SEHNR, CDR2 FQNEAQ (reference sequence). Between the trimmed V and J ends, which lost 8 bases and 1 base, there was a span of 8 bases. This CDR3 has 12 amino acids.

This chain links TRBV20-1 with TRBJ2-1, with D perhaps TRBD1 (5 bases). CDR3 length: 14 amino acids. Germline lookup yields CDR1 DFQATT and CDR2 SNEGSKA (reference sequence). V lost 4 bases to trimming and J lost 1 base, with 11 bases between them. CDR3 sequence: CSAIRQSSYNEQFF. For the CDR3, the DNA is TGCAGTGCTATTAGACAGAGTTCCTACAATGAGCAGTTCTTC.

CDR3 sequence: CASSWSVSYNEQFF. For the CDR3, the DNA is TGTGCCAGCAGCTGGAGCGTCTCCTACAATGAGCAGTTCTTC. The chain employs TRBV7-9 and TRBJ2-1, with D unresolved. V lost 4 bases and J lost 0, with 7 bases in between. Germline loops: CDR1 SEHNR, CDR2 FQNEAQ (reference sequence). The CDR3 contains 14 residues.

Details on this clonotype: Relative to the germline gene, one junction end is altered; a read error may explain this. The chain is built from TRBV10-2 and TRBJ1-2, with a tentative D call TRBD1 (5 bases). CDR1 is WSHSY and CDR2 is SAAADI in the germline V gene. CDR3 length equals 13 residues. The CDR3 spells CASSGQPNYGYTF. The CDR3 bases are TGCGCCAGCAGTGGACAGCCTAATTATGGCTACACCTTC.

This clonotype was picked up a small number of times. The chain uses TRBV6-5 and TRBJ1-1, with D perhaps matching TRBD1 (5 bases). V dropped 0 bases and J dropped 2 bases, with 10 bases sitting between them. The germline V gene encodes CDR1 MNHEY and CDR2 SVGAGI. The CDR3 is 15 residues long. CDR3 residues: CASSYSRQFNTEAFF. The CDR3 DNA reads as TGTGCCAGCAGTTACTCCCGACAGTTCAACACTGAAGCTTTCTTT.

Ten or more counts support this clonotype. J is TRBJ1-1 and V is TRBV29-1; 7 bases match TRBD1. This CDR3 has 13 amino acids. V lost 7 bases, J lost 4 bases, and 9 bases stayed unmatched. Germline CDR1 is SQVTM and CDR2 is ANQGSEA. CDR3 sequence (DNA): TGCAGCGCCTTGGACAGGTCAACCACTGAAGCTTTCTTT. It encodes CSALDRSTTEAFF.

This clonotype occurred a few times. This rearrangement joins TRBV11-2 to TRBJ2-1; no reliable D call. The V gene's germline CDR1 is SGHAT and CDR2 FQNNGV. The CDR3 covers 17 residues. The ends were cut back, 3 bases at V and 2 bases at J, with 17 bases in the middle. The CDR3 sequence: CASSFGVSVRPYNEQFF. The CDR3 DNA reads as TGTGCCAGCAGCTTTGGCGTCAGCGTCAGACCCTACAATGAGCAGTTCTTC.

CDR3 loop: CASSWERLSYNEQFF. The DNA of the CDR3 is TGTGCCAGCAGCTGGGAAAGACTCTCCTACAATGAGCAGTTCTTC. This chain uses TRBV5-6 with TRBJ2-1; D is uncertain. The germline V gene encodes CDR1 SGHDT and CDR2 YYEEEE. The ends were cut back, 3 bases at V and 0 bases at J, with 10 bases in the middle. The CDR3 sequence is 15 residues long.

The V call is TRBV9, the J call TRBJ2-1; D gene unclear. Trimming removed 2 bases from V and 7 bases from J, with 7 bases in between. The CDR3 consists of 12 residues. The germline V gene encodes CDR1 SGDLS and CDR2 YYNGEE. Written as DNA, the CDR3 is TGTGCCAGCAGCGTTGGGATAAATGAGCAGTTCTTC. Protein product: CASSVGINEQFF.

This clonotype showed up just a few times. The rearrangement uses TRBV7-9 and TRBJ2-2; no reliable D call. CDR3 length equals 16 residues. Trimming removed 0 bases from V and 1 base from J, with 9 bases in between. CDR1 and CDR2 from the germline V gene are SEHNR and FQNEAQ (reference sequence). This CDR3 reads CASSLAGSLNTGELFF. The CDR3 DNA is TGTGCCAGCAGCTTAGCTGGCAGCCTGAACACCGGGGAGCTGTTTTTT.

The genes are TRBV20-1 and TRBJ2-1, with a tentative D call TRBD2 (5 bases). Trimming stripped 7 bases from V and 0 bases from J, with 13 bases between. The CDR3 runs to 14 residues. Germline CDR1 and CDR2: DFQATT and SNEGSKA (reference sequence). CDR3 in amino acids: CSVSTGSSYNEQFF. The CDR3 coding sequence is TGCAGTGTCAGTACGGGGAGCTCCTACAATGAGCAGTTCTTC.

This clonotype was counted only a few times. The V gene is TRBV29-1, the J gene TRBJ1-2; tentative D call: TRBD1 (6 bases). Germline assignment: CDR1 SQVTM and CDR2 ANQGSEA. The CDR3 covers 14 residues. The V end lost 4 bases, the J end lost 1 base, and 13 bases lay between the germline ends. The chain's CDR3 is CSVGRGADNYGYTF. The CDR3 DNA sequence: TGCAGCGTTGGCCGGGGGGCTGATAACTATGGCTACACCTTC.

This clonotype turned up a few times. V and J are TRBV7-3 and TRBJ2-1; D remains unclear. Between the trimmed V and J ends, which lost 5 bases and 2 bases, there was a span of 10 bases. The CDR3 has 14 residues. From germline, CDR1 is SGHTA and CDR2 FQGTGA. CDR3 DNA sequence: TGTGCCAGCAGCGCCCTCCCGACCTACAATGAGCAGTTCTTC. Translating gives CASSALPTYNEQFF.

This clonotype was found a few times. The chain joins TRBV20-1 to TRBJ2-2, with D perhaps matching TRBD2 (5 bases). Germline CDR1 and CDR2: DFQATT and SNEGSKA (reference sequence). V was cut by 0 bases and J by 3 bases, with 11 bases left in between. The CDR3 covers 15 residues. CDR3 amino acids: CSARDQRWDTGELFF. Here the CDR3 DNA reads TGCAGTGCTAGAGATCAGCGGTGGGACACCGGGGAGCTGTTTTTT.

This clonotype was observed many times. This sequence joins TRBV6-5 and TRBJ1-2; 8 bases line up with TRBD1. J was trimmed by 4 bases and V by 6 bases; bases with no gene match: 7. The CDR3 contains 14 residues. The germline V gene encodes CDR1 MNHEY and CDR2 SVGAGI. Here the CDR3 DNA reads TGTGCCAGCAGCCGGGACAGGTTAAGCTATGGCTACACCTTC. Translated, it gives CASSRDRLSYGYTF.

The CDR3 reads CATETSGYYNEQFF. The CDR3 nucleotides are TGTGCCACCGAGACTAGCGGGTACTACAATGAGCAGTTCTTC. The chain combines TRBV12-3 or TRBV12-4 with TRBJ2-1, with TRBD2 identical over 10 bases. V shed 10 bases, J shed 3 bases, and the junction held 6 bases outside the gene matches. This CDR3 has 14 amino acids.

The rearrangement uses TRBV7-9 and TRBJ2-1; D possibly corresponds to TRBD2 (5 bases). Germline V CDR1 and CDR2: SEHNR, FQNEAQ (reference sequence). The CDR3 consists of 14 residues. Trimming took off 4 bases at V and 7 bases at J, with 14 bases between the two ends. The CDR3 bases are TGTGCCAGCAGCTGGGCGGGTCCGGGGAATGAGCAGTTCTTC. It yields the protein CASSWAGPGNEQFF.

The chain combines TRBV6-2 or TRBV6-3 with TRBJ2-2; 7 bases align to TRBD1. Trimming cost V 2 bases and J 1 base; bases outside gene matches: 4. The CDR3 contains 16 residues. Germline V CDR1 and CDR2: MNHEY, SVGEGT. The CDR3 reads CASSYRQGMNTGELFF. As DNA, the CDR3 is TGTGCCAGCAGTTACCGACAGGGAATGAACACCGGGGAGCTGTTTTTT.